One sample yielded the 32 T cell receptor beta chains listed below, sequenced in a study of technical replicates of blood from several donors. TCRdb keeps only in-frame clones here, not all; method: immunoSEQ multiplex PCR. The sample gives roughly 45,000 clones, roughly 90% of which show up once; approximately 3.9% is in the top ten. Sequencing used PBMCs. Every receptor here comes from a human donor in good health. Some clones in this sample may be carry-over from other donors' samples.

V and J are TRBV4-3 and TRBJ2-7; the D gene is possibly TRBD2 (6 bases). Germline V gene sequence: CDR1 LGHNA, CDR2 YSLEER. The CDR3 consists of 14 residues. Trimming took off 3 bases at V and 5 bases at J, with 14 bases between the two ends. CDR3 sequence (DNA): TGCGCCAGCAGCCAGATGGGGGGATCCCACGAGCAGTACTTC. Translated, it gives CASSQMGGSHEQYF.

This rearrangement joins TRBV10-3 to TRBJ1-1, with 7 bases that match TRBD1. Per germline, CDR1 ENHRY and CDR2 SYGVKD. With V trimmed by 0 bases and J by 4 bases, 5 bases remained unmatched. CDR3 length: 15 amino acids. In DNA, the CDR3 is TGTGCCATCAGTGAGTCGAGGGGGCTGACCACTGAAGCTTTCTTT. This gives the protein CAISESRGLTTEAFF.

The gene calls are TRBV5-1 and TRBJ2-5, with D possibly matching TRBD2 (6 bases). Germline CDR1 and CDR2: SGHRS and YFSETQ. This CDR3 is 15 amino acids long. Trimming removed 4 bases from V and 5 bases from J, with 18 bases in between. This CDR3 reads CASSDGLAGGETQYF. The CDR3 coding sequence is TGCGCCAGCAGCGATGGGTTGGCAGGAGGGGAGACCCAGTACTTC. Supplemented by reference TRBV5-1 and TRBJ2-5, the full variable domain reads KAGVTQTPRYLIKTRGQQVTLSCSPISGHRSVSWYQQTPGQGLQFLFEYFSETQRNKGNFPGRFSGRQFSNSRSEMNVSTLELGDSALYLCASSDGLAGGETQYFGPGTRLLVL.

This chain links TRBV30 with TRBJ2-1, with 16 bases aligning to TRBD2. This CDR3 spans 18 amino acids. Germline V CDR1 and CDR2: GTSNPN, SVGIG (reference sequence). The ends lost 4 bases at V and 2 bases at J; junction bases unmatched: 8. This CDR3 is CAWTPPGTSGRAYNEQFF. DNA for the CDR3: TGTGCCTGGACCCCTCCCGGGACTAGCGGGAGGGCCTACAATGAGCAGTTCTTC.

The rearrangement joins TRBV19 to TRBJ1-1; D remains unclear. The CDR3 has 12 residues. Trimming removed 3 bases from V and 8 bases from J, with 10 bases in between. In germline, CDR1 is LNHDA, CDR2 SQIVND (reference sequence). CDR3 loop: CASSIVPEEAFF. In DNA form, the CDR3 reads TGTGCCAGTAGTATTGTGCCAGAAGAAGCTTTCTTT.

This clone showed up just once. This chain links TRBV6-5 with TRBJ1-2, with a tentative D call TRBD1 (6 bases). The CDR3 contains 13 residues. V lost 6 bases, J lost 3 bases, and 11 bases lay in between. In germline, CDR1 is MNHEY, CDR2 SVGAGI. Here the CDR3 DNA reads TGTGCCAGCAGCTTCGGGACACACTATGGCTACACCTTC. Protein product: CASSFGTHYGYTF.

This chain links TRBV6-1 with TRBJ1-6, with a possible D match to TRBD1 (5 bases). This CDR3 has 14 amino acids. V shed 0 bases and J shed 7 bases, with 7 bases lying between them. Germline values: CDR1 MNHNS, CDR2 SASEGT. The CDR3 nucleotides are TGTGCCAGCAGTGAAGCTAACAGGAATTCACCCCTCCACTTT. It codes for CASSEANRNSPLHF.

This clone was seen once. CDR3 residues: CASSLEVRNSYNEQFF. CDR3 bases: TGTGCCAGCAGCTTAGAAGTGCGAAACTCCTACAATGAGCAGTTCTTC. J is TRBJ2-1 and V is TRBV7-3; D ambiguous. The germline V gene has CDR1 SGHTA and CDR2 FQGTGA. The CDR3 is 16 amino acids. Trimming took off 2 bases at V and 0 bases at J, with 11 bases between the two ends.

The chain employs TRBV10-2 and TRBJ1-1; TRBD1 matches at 8 bases. Germline V gene data show CDR1 as WSHSY and CDR2 as SAAADI. The CDR3 extends over 13 amino acids. The ends lost 5 bases at V and 5 bases at J; junction bases unmatched: 4. The CDR3 DNA reads as TGCGCCAGCAGTCAACAGGGGGGTACTGAAGCTTTCTTT. Translation gives CASSQQGGTEAFF.

This clone was counted between two and nine times. This chain joins TRBV7-8 and TRBJ2-3; 7 bases line up with TRBD1. This CDR3 comprises 13 residues. V was pared by 5 bases and J by 6 bases, with 5 bases of the junction left unmatched. Germline CDR1 SGHVS, CDR2 FQNEAQ. The CDR3 DNA follows: TGTGCCAGCAGCGGTGACAGGGTGGATACGCAGTATTTT. Encoded protein: CASSGDRVDTQYF.

The rearrangement joins TRBV2 to TRBJ2-5; TRBD2 agrees at 11 bases. CDR1 and CDR2 from the germline V gene are SNHLY and FYNNEI. Unmatched junction bases numbered 6, after V lost 4 bases and J lost 5 bases. This CDR3 spans 15 amino acids. As DNA, the CDR3 is TGTGCCAGCAGTGTTACTAGCGGGAGTGGGGAGACCCAGTACTTC. Encoded protein: CASSVTSGSGETQYF.

The CDR3 sequence is CASSYLRDRAQETQYF. The CDR3 DNA sequence: TGTGCCAGCAGCTACCTCCGGGACAGGGCACAAGAGACCCAGTACTTC. This rearrangement joins TRBV7-8 to TRBJ2-5; TRBD1 matches at 9 bases. The CDR3 has 16 amino acids. V was clipped by 4 bases and J by 2 bases; unmatched bases: 8. Germline V gene data show CDR1 as SGHVS and CDR2 as FQNEAQ. The full variable domain, completed using reference TRBV7-8 and TRBJ2-5, is GAGVSQSPRYKVAKRGQDVALRCDPISGHVSLFWYQQALGQGPEFLTYFQNEAQLDKSGLPSDRFFAERPEGSVSTLKIQRTQQEDSAVYLCASSYLRDRAQETQYFGPGTRLLVL.

The chain carries TRBV5-4 and TRBJ2-7; TRBD2 aligns across 9 bases. The CDR3 has 17 amino acids. Germline V gene sequence: CDR1 SGHNT, CDR2 YYREEE (reference sequence). Unmatched junction bases numbered 15, after V lost 2 bases and J lost 6 bases. In nucleotides, the CDR3 is TGTGCCAGCAGCTTCCCCACCGCTAGCGGGAACCCTCTCGAGCAGTACTTC. It is translated as CASSFPTASGNPLEQYF.

The chain employs TRBV7-6 and TRBJ2-7; 10 bases match TRBD1. Per germline, CDR1 SGHVS and CDR2 FNYEAQ. This CDR3 has 16 residues. V lost 5 bases to trimming and J lost 3 bases; unmatched junction nucleotides: 10. The CDR3 here is CASSPSRDRGIYEQYF. CDR3 bases: TGTGCCAGCAGCCCATCCCGGGACAGGGGAATCTACGAGCAGTACTTC.

The chain carries TRBV28 and TRBJ2-1, with TRBD1 matching 8 bases. The CDR3 loop spans 15 amino acids. V lost 5 bases and J lost 4; bases outside the gene matches: 7. CDR1 and CDR2 from the germline V gene are MDHEN and SYDVKM. The CDR3 reads CASSTAGTGYNEQFF. CDR3 nucleotides: TGTGCCAGCAGTACCGCCGGGACAGGTTACAATGAGCAGTTCTTC.

V usage is TRBV27 and J usage is TRBJ2-3; 8 nucleotides align to TRBD1. The CDR3 runs 15 residues. Trimming cost V 6 bases and J 2 bases; bases outside gene matches: 7. CDR1 is MNHEY, CDR2 SMNVEV, per germline (reference sequence). CDR3 DNA: TGTGCCAGCAGCCGCGGGACAGGACCCACAGATACGCAGTATTTT. This gives the protein CASSRGTGPTDTQYF.

The V call is TRBV20-1, the J call TRBJ2-5; TRBD1 is a possible D gene (6 bases). The CDR3 has 11 amino acids. V was clipped by 6 bases and J by 2 bases, with 7 bases between them. The germline gives CDR1 DFQATT, CDR2 SNEGSKA (reference sequence). DNA of the CDR3: TGCAGTGCCGACAGGCAAGAGACCCAGTACTTC. It is translated as CSADRQETQYF.

This sequence joins TRBV19 and TRBJ1-5; D unclear. CDR3 length: 12 residues. V dropped 9 bases and J dropped 1 base, with 7 bases sitting between them. The germline CDR1 and CDR2 sequences are LNHDA and SQIVND (reference sequence). CDR3 DNA sequence: TGTGCCAGCGTCGGGAGCAATCAGCCCCAGCATTTT. Encoded protein: CASVGSNQPQHF.

This sequence joins TRBV27 and TRBJ1-1; no clear D. The CDR3 totals 13 residues. V gave up 6 bases and J gave up 8 bases, with 16 bases separating them. In germline, CDR1 is MNHEY, CDR2 SMNVEV (reference sequence). CDR3 in DNA: TGTGCCAGCAGCCCCGTACGGGTTGGGGAAGCTTTCTTT. Translated: CASSPVRVGEAFF.

The chain uses TRBV7-9 and TRBJ1-2, with 8 bases that match TRBD1. The germline gives CDR1 SEHNR, CDR2 FQNEAQ (reference sequence). The CDR3 length is 15 residues. Trimming removed 5 bases from V and 4 bases from J; junction bases left unmatched: 9. The CDR3 spells CASSPVTGVGYGYTF. DNA of the CDR3: TGTGCCAGCAGCCCGGTGACAGGGGTGGGCTATGGCTACACCTTC.

This chain joins TRBV25-1 and TRBJ2-3; D remains unclear. Trimming shortened V by 4 bases and J by 3 bases, and 14 bases separated the two germline ends. The CDR3 has 15 amino acids. Germline loops: CDR1 MGHDK, CDR2 SYGVNS. CDR3 region: CASSGDLRGTDTQYF. The CDR3 DNA follows: TGTGCCAGCAGTGGTGACTTACGAGGTACAGATACGCAGTATTTT.

The chain combines TRBV7-2 with TRBJ2-3; 9 nucleotides align to TRBD2. J lost 5 bases, V lost 3 bases, and 6 bases had no gene match. This CDR3 is built from 15 residues. Germline V gene lookup returns CDR1 SGHTA and CDR2 FQGNSA. The CDR3 protein is CASSLLGLAKDTQYF. DNA for the CDR3: TGTGCCAGCAGCTTGCTGGGACTAGCTAAAGATACGCAGTATTTT.

This rearrangement joins TRBV7-9 to TRBJ1-2; D might be TRBD1 (6 bases). Germline CDR1 is SEHNR and CDR2 is FQNEAQ (reference sequence). V was pared by 6 bases and J by 4 bases, with 12 bases between. The CDR3 loop spans 13 amino acids. This CDR3 is CASRSGQLYGYTF. The CDR3 nucleotides read TGTGCCAGCAGATCCGGACAGCTCTATGGCTACACCTTC.

The chain is built from TRBV27 and TRBJ1-6; D unresolved. CDR3 length: 14 residues. From germline, CDR1 is MNHEY and CDR2 SMNVEV (reference sequence). The germline V and J ends were trimmed by 3 bases and 8 bases, with 11 bases remaining between them. CDR3 coding DNA: TGTGCCAGCAGTTTGGGGAGGATCGATTCACCCCTCCACTTT. Protein product: CASSLGRIDSPLHF.

This chain connects TRBV18 to TRBJ2-6; a possible D gene is TRBD2 (6 bases). There are 15 residues in the CDR3. Germline assignment: CDR1 KGHSH and CDR2 LQKENI. V was shortened by 3 bases and J by 3 bases, with 9 bases between the two germline ends. CDR3 nucleotide sequence: TGTGCCAGCTCACCGGGAGCGGGTGGGGCCAACGTCCTGACTTTC. Protein: CASSPGAGGANVLTF.

The J gene is TRBJ1-1, the V gene TRBV5-4; possible D gene TRBD1, 6 bases. CDR3 size: 16 residues. The ends were cut back, 4 bases at V and 0 bases at J, with 16 bases in the middle. Germline lookup yields CDR1 SGHNT and CDR2 YYREEE (reference sequence). Here the CDR3 reads CASSLQGTPMNTEAFF. The CDR3 bases are TGTGCCAGCAGCCTACAGGGAACCCCCATGAACACTGAAGCTTTCTTT.

This clone was detected once. The rearrangement joins TRBV27 to TRBJ2-7; 8 positions agree with TRBD2. This CDR3 is 16 amino acids long. With 0 bases clipped from V and 4 bases from J, the junction kept 8 bases outside the gene matches. Germline loops: CDR1 MNHEY, CDR2 SMNVEV (reference sequence). CDR3 coding DNA: TGTGCCAGCAGTTTATCCTCCGCGGGAGGTGCGTACGAGCAGTACTTC. This translates into CASSLSSAGGAYEQYF.

The chain links TRBV27 to TRBJ1-5, with 7 bases identical to TRBD1. The germline V gene has CDR1 MNHEY and CDR2 SMNVEV (reference sequence). The CDR3 is 15 amino acids. Losses at the gene ends were 2 bases for V and 4 bases for J; bases not matched to a gene: 5. CDR3 nucleotide sequence: TGTGCCAGCAGTTTAACGTCAGGGGGAAATCAGCCCCAGCATTTT. Amino acid sequence: CASSLTSGGNQPQHF.

The rearrangement links TRBV4-2 to TRBJ2-1, with 7 bases lining up with TRBD2. Germline V lookup: CDR1 LGHNA, CDR2 YNFKEQ. The CDR3 totals 14 residues. Trimming at V came to 2 bases and at J to 9 bases, leaving 7 bases not matched to a gene. The CDR3 here is CASSQLLAKSEQFF. The CDR3 DNA follows: TGTGCCAGCAGCCAATTACTAGCGAAGAGTGAGCAGTTCTTC.

The chain is built from TRBV5-1 and TRBJ2-1, with TRBD2 identical over 8 bases. This CDR3 has 15 amino acids. V trimming: 4 bases; J trimming: 6 bases; junction bases outside the gene matches: 9. The germline V gene encodes CDR1 SGHRS and CDR2 YFSETQ. The chain's CDR3 is CASSLDAGGSNEQFF. The CDR3 nucleotides read TGCGCCAGCAGCCTCGATGCGGGGGGTAGCAATGAGCAGTTCTTC.

The V call is TRBV29-1, the J call TRBJ1-2, with D perhaps matching TRBD1 (5 bases). This CDR3 region has 13 residues. Trimming took 0 bases from V and 4 from J, leaving 9 bases between them. CDR1 and CDR2 from the germline V gene are SQVTM and ANQGSEA. The CDR3 DNA reads as TGCAGCGTTGAAGATTGGGGGGGCTATGGCTACACCTTC. Translation gives CSVEDWGGYGYTF.

This chain uses TRBV4-3 with TRBJ2-7, with 10 bases fitting TRBD2. The V gene's germline CDR1 is LGHNA and CDR2 YSLEER. The length of the CDR3 is 15 residues. Trimming cost V 0 bases and J 5 bases; bases outside gene matches: 4. The chain's CDR3 is CASSQEPLAGNEQYF. DNA of the CDR3: TGCGCCAGCAGCCAAGAGCCACTAGCGGGGAACGAGCAGTACTTC.